One TCR beta chain is described in this entry. Here immunoSEQ multiplex PCR was the method, and the copy in TCRdb shows in-frame clones only, minus some. The repertoire holds just over 90,000 clones, with 90% to 95% as singletons. The sample originates from a study of T cell changes during pregnancy in multiple sclerosis. Trimming shortened V by 7 bases and J by 3 bases, and 9 bases separated the two germline ends. Germline CDR1 and CDR2: LNHDA and SQIVND (reference sequence). The CDR3 is 12 amino acids. This TCR was sampled from a female donor in good health, enrolled as a control in a pregnancy study. The genes are TRBV19 and TRBJ1-2; the D is unclear. The sequenced sample was peripheral blood, obtained after pregnancy. In DNA form, the CDR3 reads TGTGCCAGTATGCGACGGGACTATGGCTACACCTTC. Amino acids: CASMRRDYGYTF.